The 25 T cell receptor beta chains below come from one sample, sequenced in a study of identical twins. TCRdb recomputed calls from the 5' RACE reads with MiXCR, one row per CDR3 protein. In the table there are some 320,000 distinct CDR3 sequences, about 12% of which are singletons. The same sample was also used in a study of yellow fever vaccine responses in identical twins.

Material: CD8+ T cells sorted from blood. These TCRs come from a woman younger than 35 in good health.

The CDR3: CSVAGTGVWEQFF. The CDR3 bases are TGCAGCGTTGCGGGGACAGGGGTCTGGGAGCAGTTCTTC. The gene calls are TRBV29-1 and TRBJ2-1; 10 nucleotides align to TRBD1. This CDR3 is built from 13 residues. CDR1 and CDR2 (germline): SQVTM, ANQGSEA. J lost 10 bases, V lost 4 bases, and 7 bases had no gene match.

A few counts support this clonotype. The V gene is TRBV4-1, the J gene TRBJ2-5, with D possibly being TRBD1 (6 bases). Trimming shortened V by 1 base and J by 2 bases, and 14 bases separated the two germline ends. The CDR3 sequence is 16 residues long. Germline CDR1 and CDR2: MGHRA and YSYEKL. CDR3 sequence reads: CASSQAKGTTQETQYF. For the CDR3, the DNA is TGCGCCAGCAGCCAAGCAAAAGGGACAACTCAAGAGACCCAGTACTTC.

The chain carries TRBV7-6 and TRBJ2-7, with D unclear. Germline values: CDR1 SGHVS, CDR2 FNYEAQ. Trimming left V 1 base short and J 0 bases short, with 10 bases between. The CDR3 totals 15 residues. In DNA, the CDR3 is TGTGCCAGCAGCTTAGGGACGGTGAGCTCCTACGAGCAGTACTTC. Translated, it gives CASSLGTVSSYEQYF.

This clonotype was seen at least ten times. V and J are TRBV7-9 and TRBJ1-5; possibly TRBD1 for D (6 bases). CDR3 length equals 17 residues. Germline loops: CDR1 SEHNR, CDR2 FQNEAQ (reference sequence). Trimming took off 5 bases at V and 2 bases at J, with 19 bases between the two ends. CDR3 amino acids: CASSKGGTGLGNQPQHF. For the CDR3, the DNA is TGTGCCAGCAGCAAGGGGGGTACAGGGTTGGGCAATCAGCCCCAGCATTTT. Filled out from reference TRBV7-9 and TRBJ1-5, the complete variable domain reads DTGVSQNPRHKITKRGQNVTFRCDPISEHNRLYWYRQTLGQGPEFLTYFQNEAQLEKSRLLSDRFSAERPKGSFSTLEIQRTEQGDSAMYLCASSKGGTGLGNQPQHFGDGTRLSIL.

V gene TRBV9 combines with J gene TRBJ2-1; TRBD2 matches 7 bases. Per the germline V gene, CDR1 is SGDLS and CDR2 is YYNGEE. This CDR3 region has 16 residues. J gave up 3 bases and V 4 bases, and 10 bases lay outside the gene matches. DNA for the CDR3: TGTGCCAGCAGCCCCCCGGGACTATCGGACTACAATGAGCAGTTCTTC. Translated: CASSPPGLSDYNEQFF. Supplemented by reference TRBV9 and TRBJ2-1, the full variable domain reads DSGVTQTPKHLITATGQRVTLRCSPRSGDLSVYWYQQSLDQGLQFLIQYYNGEERAKGNILERFSAQQFPDLHSELNLSSLELGDSALYFCASSPPGLSDYNEQFFGPGTRLTVL.

The J gene is TRBJ2-1, the V gene TRBV6-5, with D unresolved. Trimming removed 0 bases from V and 2 bases from J, with 5 bases in between. This CDR3 has 14 residues. Germline assignment: CDR1 MNHEY and CDR2 SVGAGI. The CDR3 sequence is CASSYSTPYNEQFF. The CDR3 DNA is TGTGCCAGCAGTTACTCGACCCCCTACAATGAGCAGTTCTTC.

This clonotype was seen more than once but under ten times. The gene calls are TRBV7-6 and TRBJ1-1; no definite D call. V lost 5 bases and J 8 bases, leaving 12 bases between the germline ends. The CDR3 totals 12 residues. Germline CDR1 is SGHVS and CDR2 is FNYEAQ. In DNA form, the CDR3 reads TGTGCCAGCAGCGGAAACGGGCAGGAAGCTTTCTTT. This translates into CASSGNGQEAFF.

This clonotype was counted only a few times. The rearrangement uses TRBV6-4 and TRBJ2-3; 8 positions agree with TRBD1. Germline V lookup: CDR1 MRHNA, CDR2 SNTAGT. V gave up 6 bases and J gave up 4 bases; unmatched junction bases: 6. The CDR3 loop spans 14 amino acids. The CDR3 DNA sequence: TGTGCCAGCAGCTTCCAGGGGGCCGCAGATACGCAGTATTTT. Its protein product is CASSFQGAADTQYF.

This clonotype was recorded a few times. V usage is TRBV7-9 and J usage is TRBJ2-7, with a tentative D call TRBD2 (6 bases). The length of the CDR3 is 14 residues. Germline loops: CDR1 SEHNR, CDR2 FQNEAQ (reference sequence). With 1 base removed from V and 4 bases from J, the gap between germline ends came to 11 bases. CDR3 sequence: CASSLGGTAYEQYV. CDR3 DNA sequence: TGTGCCAGCAGCTTAGGAGGGACTGCATACGAGCAGTACGTC.

This clonotype was found many times. V gene TRBV4-1 combines with J gene TRBJ2-1; D uncertain. Per germline, CDR1 MGHRA and CDR2 YSYEKL. V lost 1 base, J lost 3 bases, and 4 bases lay in between. This CDR3 spans 13 amino acids. The CDR3 DNA sequence: TGCGCCAGCAGCCAAGCTAACTACAATGAGCAGTTCTTC. Protein product: CASSQANYNEQFF.

This clonotype appeared a few times. The V and J genes are TRBV28 and TRBJ2-7; 7 bases match TRBD1. Per germline, CDR1 MDHEN and CDR2 SYDVKM. J lost 6 bases, V lost 6 bases, and 8 bases had no gene match. This CDR3 region has 13 residues. DNA for the CDR3: TGTGCCAGCAGCCCACGACAGGGTGTCGAGCAGTACTTC. Residues: CASSPRQGVEQYF.

This clonotype was seen more than once but under ten times. This chain connects TRBV29-1 to TRBJ2-2, with D possibly matching TRBD2 (5 bases). The CDR3 loop spans 14 amino acids. Trimming removed 4 bases at V and 6 bases at J, with 15 bases between. The germline gives CDR1 SQVTM, CDR2 ANQGSEA. The CDR3 here is CSVVSTEGPGELFF. CDR3 DNA sequence: TGCAGCGTTGTTTCAACTGAGGGCCCCGGGGAGCTGTTTTTT.

The rearrangement joins TRBV29-1 to TRBJ2-2, with 8 bases aligning to TRBD2. The CDR3 length is 15 residues. Germline assignment: CDR1 SQVTM and CDR2 ANQGSEA. J was trimmed by 10 bases and V by 5 bases; bases with no gene match: 15. CDR3 loop: CSVSIEVAGSSELFF. CDR3 bases: TGCAGCGTTAGTATTGAGGTAGCGGGGAGTTCGGAGCTGTTTTTT.

This clonotype has just a few counts. The chain is built from TRBV27 and TRBJ2-4, with TRBD2 matching over 9 bases. The V and J ends lost 6 bases and 0 bases, in that order; junction bases with no gene match: 15. Germline V gene data show CDR1 as MNHEY and CDR2 as SMNVEV (reference sequence). The CDR3 runs 19 residues. The CDR3 region has the DNA TGTGCCAGCAGGCGCTTAGCGGGGGCCCCCGGGTCAGCCAAAAACATTCAGTACTTC. As protein: CASRRLAGAPGSAKNIQYF.

This clonotype was picked up many times. The CDR3 region is CASSPGLLNEQYF. DNA of the CDR3: TGCGCCAGCAGCCCGGGACTTTTGAACGAGCAGTACTTC. This rearrangement joins TRBV5-1 to TRBJ2-7; possible D gene TRBD2, 6 bases. This CDR3 has 13 residues. Germline V gene lookup returns CDR1 SGHRS and CDR2 YFSETQ. The ends were cut back, 4 bases at V and 5 bases at J, with 13 bases in the middle.

The chain links TRBV2 to TRBJ1-4; a weak D match, TRBD1 (5 bases). Germline CDR1 is SNHLY and CDR2 is FYNNEI. Between the trimmed V and J ends, which lost 2 bases and 7 bases, there was a span of 14 bases. The CDR3 runs to 15 residues. CDR3 loop: CASSERGGEGEKLFF. DNA for the CDR3: TGTGCCAGCAGTGAACGGGGGGGAGAAGGTGAAAAACTGTTTTTT.

The CDR3 nucleotides are TGTGCCAGCAGTCCCCCAATGGCCCTCACTGAAGCTTTCTTT. Residues: CASSPPMALTEAFF. The chain links TRBV12-3 or TRBV12-4 to TRBJ1-1; D is uncertain. The CDR3 extends over 14 amino acids. V was pared by 5 bases and J by 4 bases, with 14 bases between.

This clonotype was seen a few times. The chain combines TRBV12-3 or TRBV12-4 with TRBJ1-4; possibly TRBD1 for D (6 bases). The CDR3 covers 14 residues. Trimming left V 7 bases short and J 8 bases short, with 17 bases between. The CDR3 DNA follows: TGTGCCAGCACCCGGACAGACCCGGGGGAAAAACTGTTTTTT. It specifies CASTRTDPGEKLFF.

The chain's CDR3 is CASRTGHTDSNQPQHF. CDR3 nucleotide sequence: TGTGCCAGCAGAACCGGACACACCGATAGCAATCAGCCCCAGCATTTT. The chain has TRBV12-3 or TRBV12-4 and TRBJ1-5; D is perhaps TRBD1 (5 bases). Trimming pared 6 bases from V and 0 bases from J, leaving 15 bases between. This CDR3 comprises 16 residues.

The V gene is TRBV5-1, the J gene TRBJ2-5, with D possibly being TRBD1 (6 bases). This CDR3 spans 15 amino acids. Germline values: CDR1 SGHRS, CDR2 YFSETQ. Trimming pared 6 bases from V and 2 bases from J, leaving 17 bases between. CDR3: CASTMDSTIQETQYF. The CDR3 DNA reads TGCGCCAGCACCATGGACAGTACGATTCAAGAGACCCAGTACTTC. The full variable domain, its missing parts supplied by reference TRBV5-1 and TRBJ2-5, is KAGVTQTPRYLIKTRGQQVTLSCSPISGHRSVSWYQQTPGQGLQFLFEYFSETQRNKGNFPGRFSGRQFSNSRSEMNVSTLELGDSALYLCASTMDSTIQETQYFGPGTRLLVL.

The rearrangement uses TRBV20-1 and TRBJ2-2; the D gene is possibly TRBD1 (6 bases). Per the germline V gene, CDR1 is DFQATT and CDR2 is SNEGSKA (reference sequence). CDR3 length equals 13 residues. V lost 3 bases and J lost 8, with 13 bases in between. The CDR3 DNA reads as TGCAGTGCTAGTACAGGGTTGGCGGGGGAGCTGTTTTTT. Translating gives CSASTGLAGELFF.

V usage is TRBV3-1 and J usage is TRBJ2-2; D may match TRBD1 or TRBD2 (6 bases each). This CDR3 contains 16 residues. The V and J ends lost 0 bases and 4 bases respectively, with 12 bases between them. The V gene's germline CDR1 is LGHDT and CDR2 YNNKEL (reference sequence). The chain's CDR3 is CASSQDSGAATGELFF. In nucleotides, the CDR3 is TGTGCCAGCAGCCAAGATTCGGGGGCGGCCACCGGGGAGCTGTTTTTT. Using reference TRBV3-1 and TRBJ2-2 for the parts outside the CDR3, the full variable domain is DTAVSQTPKYLVTQMGNDKSIKCEQNLGHDTMYWYKQDSKKFLKIMFSYNNKELIINETVPNRFSPKSPDKAHLNLHINSLELGDSAVYFCASSQDSGAATGELFFGEGSRLTVL.

This clonotype was picked up a small number of times. The rearrangement joins TRBV29-1 to TRBJ2-2, with 8 bases matching TRBD1. Germline-derived CDR1 and CDR2 are SQVTM and ANQGSEA. CDR3 length: 16 amino acids. The J segment lost 1 base and the V segment lost 0 bases, leaving 4 bases of the junction unmatched. DNA of the CDR3: TGCAGCGTTGAAGATCTTGGACAGGGGAACACCGGGGAGCTGTTTTTT. Translating gives CSVEDLGQGNTGELFF.

This clonotype showed up just a few times. The chain joins TRBV7-9 to TRBJ2-1; D unresolved. Germline V CDR1 and CDR2: SEHNR, FQNEAQ (reference sequence). V was clipped by 5 bases and J by 0 bases, with 11 bases between them. CDR3 length: 15 amino acids. CDR3 sequence: CASSRAAPSYNEQFF. For the CDR3, the DNA is TGTGCCAGCAGCCGGGCGGCTCCCTCCTACAATGAGCAGTTCTTC.

This clonotype was found a few times. The chain joins TRBV4-1 to TRBJ2-2; D is tentatively TRBD1 or TRBD2 (5 bases each). Germline lookup yields CDR1 MGHRA and CDR2 YSYEKL. Trimming stripped 0 bases from V and 8 bases from J, with 13 bases between. The CDR3 sequence is 15 residues long. This CDR3 reads CASSQEGTSRGELFF. In DNA form, the CDR3 reads TGCGCCAGCAGCCAAGAAGGGACCTCAAGGGGGGAGCTGTTTTTT.